Listed here are 20 T cell receptor beta chains from one sample, sequenced in a study of T cell changes during pregnancy in multiple sclerosis. The protocol was immunoSEQ multiplex PCR, while the TCRdb copy is restricted to in-frame clones and leaves out a portion. The table records roughly 100,000 clones, 91% of them present only once. The sample here was peripheral blood, taken before pregnancy. The receptors here all came from a female donor with multiple sclerosis, enrolled in a pregnancy study.

This clone was seen once. In nucleotides, the CDR3 is TGTGCCAGTAGTTCGGACAGGTTGGACACCGGGGAGCTGTTTTTT. Translating it yields CASSSDRLDTGELFF. The chain has TRBV19 and TRBJ2-2; 7 bases fit TRBD1. In germline, CDR1 is LNHDA, CDR2 SQIVND (reference sequence). The junction had 6 bases not matched to a gene; V was cut back by 5 bases and J by 3 bases. The CDR3 is 15 residues long.

The V and J genes are TRBV15 and TRBJ2-7, with a weak D call TRBD1 (5 bases). Trimming took off 0 bases at V and 4 bases at J, with 19 bases between the two ends. Germline V gene data show CDR1 as LNHNV and CDR2 as YYDKDF (reference sequence). The length of the CDR3 is 17 residues. In DNA, the CDR3 is TGTGCCACCAGCAGAGATCAGACAGACTCATATTCTTACGAGCAGTACTTC. This codes for CATSRDQTDSYSYEQYF. The whole variable domain, filled in from reference TRBV15 and TRBJ2-7, reads DAMVIQNPRYQVTQFGKPVTLSCSQTLNHNVMYWYQQKSSQAPKLLFHYYDKDFNNEADTPDNFQSRRPNTSFCFLDIRSPGLGDTAMYLCATSRDQTDSYSYEQYFGPGTRLTVT.

The chain joins TRBV5-1 to TRBJ2-5; 7 nucleotides align to TRBD1. This CDR3 is 18 amino acids long. V lost 1 base, J lost 5 bases, and 17 bases stayed unmatched. Germline V gene data show CDR1 as SGHRS and CDR2 as YFSETQ. This CDR3 reads CASSLFPLQGVVGETQYF. The CDR3 nucleotides are TGCGCCAGCAGCTTGTTCCCCCTCCAGGGGGTGGTCGGGGAGACCCAGTACTTC.

The chain couples TRBV9 to TRBJ2-1; 7 bases agree with TRBD2. The CDR3 is made up of 13 amino acids. Germline lookup yields CDR1 SGDLS and CDR2 YYNGEE. Unmatched junction bases numbered 5, after V lost 5 bases and J lost 6 bases. In DNA, the CDR3 is TGTGCCAGCAGTGAGAGCGGGGCCAATGAGCAGTTCTTC. It encodes CASSESGANEQFF.

This sequence joins TRBV19 and TRBJ2-7, with D hard to call. Germline V gene lookup returns CDR1 LNHDA and CDR2 SQIVND (reference sequence). This CDR3 has 14 residues. V was clipped by 8 bases and J by 0 bases, with 14 bases between them. The CDR3: CASGTHSRSYEQYF. CDR3 coding DNA: TGTGCCAGTGGAACCCACAGCCGCTCCTACGAGCAGTACTTC.

The chain uses TRBV30 and TRBJ2-5; D is perhaps TRBD1 (5 bases). The CDR3 sequence is 14 residues long. V lost 1 base and J lost 5, with 14 bases in between. Germline V gene data show CDR1 as GTSNPN and CDR2 as SVGIG (reference sequence). The CDR3 here is CAWSEKGPRETQYF. The CDR3 bases are TGTGCCTGGAGTGAGAAGGGGCCCCGGGAGACCCAGTACTTC.

V usage is TRBV15 and J usage is TRBJ2-1, with a tentative D call TRBD1 (5 bases). Trimming pared 4 bases from V and 11 bases from J, leaving 15 bases between. This CDR3 has 13 residues. The germline gives CDR1 LNHNV, CDR2 YYDKDF (reference sequence). The DNA of the CDR3 is TGTGCCACCAGCATTGGACGACAGAAACAGCAGTTCTTC. This translates into CATSIGRQKQQFF. The whole variable domain, filled in from reference TRBV15 and TRBJ2-1, reads DAMVIQNPRYQVTQFGKPVTLSCSQTLNHNVMYWYQQKSSQAPKLLFHYYDKDFNNEADTPDNFQSRRPNTSFCFLDIRSPGLGDTAMYLCATSIGRQKQQFFGPGTRLTVL.

This sequence joins TRBV6-9 and TRBJ1-2; 9 nucleotides align to TRBD1. Germline-derived CDR1 and CDR2 are MNHGY and SVAAGI. The CDR3 is 16 residues long. The V and J ends lost 2 bases and 8 bases, in that order; junction bases with no gene match: 12. CDR3 nucleotide sequence: TGTGCCAGCAGTTATGTAGGGGGACAGGGCGGCTCAGGCTACACCTTC. Translated, it gives CASSYVGGQGGSGYTF.

This clone was seen once. J is TRBJ1-2 and V is TRBV6-5; D not certain. Germline V gene sequence: CDR1 MNHEY, CDR2 SVGAGI. The CDR3 runs to 14 residues. Trimming took off 2 bases at V and 0 bases at J, with 7 bases between the two ends. The CDR3 nucleotides read TGTGCCAGCAGTTACCTAGAATCTAACTATGGCTACACCTTC. It encodes CASSYLESNYGYTF.

The chain employs TRBV7-9 and TRBJ2-1; 9 positions agree with TRBD2. Germline V gives CDR1 SEHNR, CDR2 FQNEAQ (reference sequence). J lost 5 bases, V lost 2 bases, and 7 bases had no gene match. The CDR3 loop spans 16 amino acids. The CDR3: CASSLSIAGGNNEQFF. The CDR3 DNA sequence: TGTGCCAGCAGCTTATCCATCGCGGGGGGGAACAATGAGCAGTTCTTC. The entire variable domain, with the rest obtained from reference TRBV7-9 and TRBJ2-1, is as follows: DTGVSQNPRHKITKRGQNVTFRCDPISEHNRLYWYRQTLGQGPEFLTYFQNEAQLEKSRLLSDRFSAERPKGSFSTLEIQRTEQGDSAMYLCASSLSIAGGNNEQFFGPGTRLTVL.

The rearrangement uses TRBV30 and TRBJ2-5; the match to TRBD2 covers 9 bases. Germline trimming cut 4 bases from V and 5 bases from J; bases unmatched to any gene: 11. The germline V gene has CDR1 GTSNPN and CDR2 SVGIG (reference sequence). The CDR3 is 15 amino acids. The CDR3 DNA reads as TGTGCCTGGAAACACAGCGGGGGGCCCCCCGAGACCCAGTACTTC. This gives the protein CAWKHSGGPPETQYF.

The genes are TRBV5-4 and TRBJ2-3; D is possibly TRBD2 (5 bases). Germline CDR1 and CDR2: SGHNT and YYREEE (reference sequence). This CDR3 comprises 16 residues. The germline V and J ends were trimmed by 0 bases and 1 base, with 12 bases remaining between them. The CDR3 loop reads CASSLARSVGTDTQYF. The CDR3 bases are TGTGCCAGCAGCTTGGCCCGTAGCGTAGGCACAGATACGCAGTATTTT.

This clone was seen a single time. The chain carries TRBV19 and TRBJ2-6; 9 bases line up with TRBD1. J lost 2 bases, V lost 3 bases, and 5 bases had no gene match. The V gene's germline CDR1 is LNHDA and CDR2 SQIVND (reference sequence). There are 17 residues in the CDR3. CDR3 in DNA: TGTGCCAGTAGTATCCTGGGACAGGGCACTGGGGCCAACGTCCTGACTTTC. Translated, it gives CASSILGQGTGANVLTF.

The V call is TRBV7-9, the J call TRBJ2-3, with D possibly TRBD2 on 5 matching bases. V shed 4 bases and J shed 9 bases, with 14 bases lying between them. CDR3 length: 13 amino acids. The germline V gene encodes CDR1 SEHNR and CDR2 FQNEAQ (reference sequence). The CDR3 region has the DNA TGTGCCAGCAGCTCGTCAGGACTTGCGACGCAGTATTTT. Translating gives CASSSSGLATQYF.

The V call is TRBV6-1, the J call TRBJ1-4; no clear D gene. This CDR3 is built from 15 residues. Germline V lookup: CDR1 MNHNS, CDR2 SASEGT. Trimming removed 4 bases from V and 6 bases from J, with 15 bases in between. CDR3: CASSAWGSGDEKLFF. The CDR3 DNA is TGTGCCAGCAGTGCGTGGGGATCGGGAGATGAAAAACTGTTTTTT.

The gene calls are TRBV5-1 and TRBJ2-1, with 10 bases aligning to TRBD2. This CDR3 has 16 amino acids. The ends lost 0 bases at V and 6 bases at J; junction bases unmatched: 6. The germline CDR1 and CDR2 sequences are SGHRS and YFSETQ. CDR3 bases: TGCGCCAGCAGCTTGGGAGGAGCGGGGGGGCGCAATGAGCAGTTCTTC. It specifies CASSLGGAGGRNEQFF.

The chain employs TRBV28 and TRBJ2-7; 10 bases agree with TRBD2. This CDR3 contains 18 residues. With 5 bases clipped from V and 1 base from J, the junction kept 14 bases outside the gene matches. CDR1 MDHEN and CDR2 SYDVKM come from the germline V gene. CDR3 coding DNA: TGTGCCAGCAGTATGTACGAGGGACTAGCGTCTCAGTCCTACGAGCAGTACTTC. Translating gives CASSMYEGLASQSYEQYF.

Comment on this clone: This sample also contains other DNA sequences that code for the same CDR3. The chain links TRBV7-3 to TRBJ1-3; 8 bases are a match to TRBD1. CDR3 length equals 14 residues. Germline V gene sequence: CDR1 SGHTA, CDR2 FQGTGA. With V trimmed by 5 bases and J by 2 bases, 2 bases remained unmatched. CDR3 sequence (DNA): TGTGCCAGCAGCCTGACAGGGGCTGGAAACACCATATATTTT. Protein: CASSLTGAGNTIYF.

This rearrangement joins TRBV7-9 to TRBJ2-7; TRBD1 agrees at 7 bases. V shed 5 bases, J shed 2 bases, and the junction held 6 bases outside the gene matches. The CDR3 sequence is 14 residues long. Germline CDR1 and CDR2: SEHNR and FQNEAQ (reference sequence). The CDR3 DNA reads as TGTGCCAGCAGCGATGACAGGGCGACCTACGAGCAGTACTTC. As protein: CASSDDRATYEQYF. The whole variable domain, remainder taken from reference TRBV7-9 and TRBJ2-7, is DTGVSQNPRHKITKRGQNVTFRCDPISEHNRLYWYRQTLGQGPEFLTYFQNEAQLEKSRLLSDRFSAERPKGSFSTLEIQRTEQGDSAMYLCASSDDRATYEQYFGPGTRLTVT.

The gene calls are TRBV11-2 and TRBJ2-2, with 13 positions matching TRBD2. Germline V gene sequence: CDR1 SGHAT, CDR2 FQNNGV. This CDR3 comprises 18 residues. V dropped 4 bases and J dropped 5; count of bases not matched to a gene: 10. The CDR3 loop is CASSSIGLAGVRTGELFF. Written as DNA, the CDR3 is TGTGCCAGCAGCTCTATAGGACTAGCGGGAGTTAGAACCGGGGAGCTGTTTTTT. The complete variable domain, with remaining parts taken from reference TRBV11-2 and TRBJ2-2, reads EAGVAQSPRYKIIEKRQSVAFWCNPISGHATLYWYQQILGQGPKLLIQFQNNGVVDDSQLPKDRFSAERLKGVDSTLKIQPAKLEDSAVYLCASSSIGLAGVRTGELFFGEGSRLTVL.